The next 6 T cell receptor beta chains were all read from a single sample in a study of cytomegalovirus exposure and HLA in healthy donors. Here immunoSEQ multiplex PCR was the method, and the copy in TCRdb shows in-frame clones only, minus some. The table has fewer than 250,000 clones, roughly 80% seen once. Sample: PBMCs. All receptors derive from a woman aged 18-35 years in good health and CMV-seronegative.

The CDR3 coding sequence is TGTGCCAGCAGCAGCGGGGGCGGGTACGAGCAGTACTTC. Translated: CASSSGGGYEQYF. V usage is TRBV7-2 and J usage is TRBJ2-7; 8 bases agree with TRBD2. The CDR3 runs to 13 residues. J was trimmed by 4 bases and V by 5 bases; bases with no gene match: 4. Germline lookup yields CDR1 SGHTA and CDR2 FQGNSA.

The chain links TRBV27 to TRBJ2-7, with D uncertain. Germline V lookup: CDR1 MNHEY, CDR2 SMNVEV (reference sequence). This CDR3 is 12 amino acids long. V lost 4 bases to trimming and J lost 0 bases, with 4 bases between them. CDR3 protein: CASSSTSYEQYF. DNA for the CDR3: TGTGCCAGCAGTTCGACCTCCTACGAGCAGTACTTC.

The gene calls are TRBV7-3 and TRBJ2-1, with 10 bases fitting TRBD2. Germline CDR1 reads SGHTA; CDR2 reads FQGTGA. The CDR3 covers 15 residues. The junction had 6 bases not matched to a gene; V was cut back by 3 bases and J by 7 bases. In nucleotides, the CDR3 is TGTGCCAGCAGCTTGCTAGCGGGGGTCGGGAATGAGCAGTTCTTC. Protein: CASSLLAGVGNEQFF.

This chain joins TRBV27 and TRBJ2-5; 12 bases fit TRBD2. The V gene's germline CDR1 is MNHEY and CDR2 SMNVEV (reference sequence). This CDR3 spans 13 amino acids. Losses at the gene ends were 2 bases for V and 9 bases for J; bases not matched to a gene: 1. CDR3 DNA sequence: TGTGCCAGCAGTTTACTAGCGGGAGGGCCCCAGTACTTC. Its protein is CASSLLAGGPQYF.

The table lists this clone with a few counts. The rearrangement links TRBV5-1 to TRBJ1-1; no clear D gene. The germline CDR1 and CDR2 sequences are SGHRS and YFSETQ. Trimming took off 5 bases at V and 4 bases at J, with 12 bases between the two ends. The CDR3 is 13 residues long. DNA for the CDR3: TGCGCCAGCAGTAAGCTGGGAAGCACTGAAGCTTTCTTT. It translates to CASSKLGSTEAFF.

The chain uses TRBV15 and TRBJ2-7; 8 bases line up with TRBD1. The CDR3 sequence is 16 residues long. Germline V gene lookup returns CDR1 LNHNV and CDR2 YYDKDF (reference sequence). J gave up 4 bases and V 0 bases, and 8 bases lay outside the gene matches. The DNA for the CDR3 is TGTGCCACCAGCAGAGATGAGGCAGGGGGCATATACGAGCAGTACTTC. Its protein product is CATSRDEAGGIYEQYF. Looking up the rest from reference TRBV15 and TRBJ2-7 gives the full variable domain: DAMVIQNPRYQVTQFGKPVTLSCSQTLNHNVMYWYQQKSSQAPKLLFHYYDKDFNNEADTPDNFQSRRPNTSFCFLDIRSPGLGDTAMYLCATSRDEAGGIYEQYFGPGTRLTVT.